A single T cell receptor (beta chain) is shown here with its context. Its target is not known. This sample was included in a study of CXCR3-negative and CXCR3-positive naive CD8 T cells. Every CD8+ subset sample held about 280,000 flow-sorted cells, done in triplicate. General observations from the study: The TRBV-TRBJ usage of naive CXCR3-negative and CXCR3-positive cells was similar, but that of memory cells differed. Surface CD5 matched across naive subsets, and TRB CDR3 properties served to infer TCR strength. Comparably high diversity was seen in both naive subsets, and much lower diversity in memory CD8+ cells.

The authors prepared UMI-labeled TRB cDNA libraries by 5' RACE. One entry per CDR3 protein, without DNA, is what TCRdb gives after re-calling the 5' RACE reads. This sample's table has more than 45,000 distinct CDR3 sequences. This CDR3 contains 14 residues. Germline-derived CDR1 and CDR2 are SNHLY and FYNNEI. This TCR derives from a human donor in good health. Some clones in this sample may be carry-over from other donors' samples. The source material was memory CD8+ T cells from blood. The chain couples TRBV2 to TRBJ2-1; the D call of TRBD1 rests on TCRdb alone, since no DNA is present to check it. The CDR3 loop reads CASSEATGVNEQFF.